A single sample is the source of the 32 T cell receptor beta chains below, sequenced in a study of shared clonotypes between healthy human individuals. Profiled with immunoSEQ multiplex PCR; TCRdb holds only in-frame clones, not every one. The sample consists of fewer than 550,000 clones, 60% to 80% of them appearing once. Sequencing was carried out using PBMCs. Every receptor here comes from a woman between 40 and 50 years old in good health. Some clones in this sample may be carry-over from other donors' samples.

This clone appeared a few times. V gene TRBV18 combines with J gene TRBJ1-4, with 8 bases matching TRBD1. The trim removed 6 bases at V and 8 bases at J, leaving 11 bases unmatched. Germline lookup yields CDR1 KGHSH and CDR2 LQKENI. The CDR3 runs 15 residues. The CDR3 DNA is TGTGCCAGCTCTCCAGGGGGCGCGGTTAAGGAAAAACTGTTTTTT. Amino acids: CASSPGGAVKEKLFF.

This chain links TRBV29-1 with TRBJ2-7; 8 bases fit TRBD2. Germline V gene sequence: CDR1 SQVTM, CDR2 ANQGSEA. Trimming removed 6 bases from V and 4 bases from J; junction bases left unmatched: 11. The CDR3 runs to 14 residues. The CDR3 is CSVAGGLALYEQYF. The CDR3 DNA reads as TGCAGCGTGGCGGGGGGTCTAGCGCTTTACGAGCAGTACTTC.

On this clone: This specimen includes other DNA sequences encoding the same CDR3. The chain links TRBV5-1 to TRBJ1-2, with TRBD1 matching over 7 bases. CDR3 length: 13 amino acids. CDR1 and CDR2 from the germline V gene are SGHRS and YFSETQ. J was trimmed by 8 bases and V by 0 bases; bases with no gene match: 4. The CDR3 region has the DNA TGCGCCAGCAGCTTGGGACAGGGTGGAGGCTACACCTTC. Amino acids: CASSLGQGGGYTF. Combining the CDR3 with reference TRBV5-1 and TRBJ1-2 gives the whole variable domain KAGVTQTPRYLIKTRGQQVTLSCSPISGHRSVSWYQQTPGQGLQFLFEYFSETQRNKGNFPGRFSGRQFSNSRSEMNVSTLELGDSALYLCASSLGQGGGYTFGSGTRLTVV.

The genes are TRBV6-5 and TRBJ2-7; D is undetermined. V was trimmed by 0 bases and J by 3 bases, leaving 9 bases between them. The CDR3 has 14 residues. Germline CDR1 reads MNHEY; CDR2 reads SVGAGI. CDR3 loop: CASSYSGRDYEQYF. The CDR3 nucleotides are TGTGCCAGCAGTTACTCCGGCAGAGACTACGAGCAGTACTTC.

CDR3 coding DNA: TGTGCCAGCAAGAACGACGACCGAACCCAGTACTTC. It is translated as CASKNDDRTQYF. The rearrangement uses TRBV2 and TRBJ2-5; D gene uncertain. V dropped 7 bases and J dropped 8 bases, with 14 bases sitting between them. The CDR3 loop spans 12 amino acids. Germline values: CDR1 SNHLY, CDR2 FYNNEI.

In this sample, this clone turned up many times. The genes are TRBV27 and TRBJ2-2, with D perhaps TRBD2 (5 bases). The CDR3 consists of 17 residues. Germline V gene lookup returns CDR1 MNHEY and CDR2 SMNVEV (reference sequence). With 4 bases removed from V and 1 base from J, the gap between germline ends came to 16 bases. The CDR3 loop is CASSSRGGFGNTGELFF. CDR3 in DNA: TGTGCCAGCAGTTCCCGGGGTGGGTTCGGGAACACCGGGGAGCTGTTTTTT.

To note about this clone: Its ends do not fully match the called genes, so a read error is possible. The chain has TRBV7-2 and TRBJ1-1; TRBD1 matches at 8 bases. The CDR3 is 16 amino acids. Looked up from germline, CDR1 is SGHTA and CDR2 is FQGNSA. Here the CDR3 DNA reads TGTGCCAGCAGCACCAGGGGGCCGGGGGTTAACACTGAATCTTTCTTT. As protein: CASSTRGPGVNTESFF.

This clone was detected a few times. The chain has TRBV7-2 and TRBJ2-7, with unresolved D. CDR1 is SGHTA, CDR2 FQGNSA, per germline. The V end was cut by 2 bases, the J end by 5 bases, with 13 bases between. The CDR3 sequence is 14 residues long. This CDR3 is CASSLFIPPDEQYF. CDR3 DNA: TGTGCCAGCAGCTTATTTATCCCCCCGGACGAGCAGTACTTC. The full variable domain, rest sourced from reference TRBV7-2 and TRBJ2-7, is GAGVSQSPSNKVTEKGKDVELRCDPISGHTALYWYRQSLGQGLEFLIYFQGNSAPDKSGLPSDRFSAERTGGSVSTLTIQRTQQEDSAVYLCASSLFIPPDEQYFGPGTRLTVT.

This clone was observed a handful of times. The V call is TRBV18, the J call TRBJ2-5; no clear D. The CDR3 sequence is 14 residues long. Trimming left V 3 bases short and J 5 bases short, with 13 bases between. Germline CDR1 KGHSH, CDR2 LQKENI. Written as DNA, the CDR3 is TGTGCCAGCTCACCCTTATGGGGTGGGGAGACCCAGTACTTC. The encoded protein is CASSPLWGGETQYF.

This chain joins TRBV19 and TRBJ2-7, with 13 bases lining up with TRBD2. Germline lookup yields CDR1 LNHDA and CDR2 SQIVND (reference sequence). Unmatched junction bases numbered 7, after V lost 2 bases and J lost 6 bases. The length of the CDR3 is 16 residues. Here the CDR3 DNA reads TGTGCCAGTAGTATAACCGGGGGACTAGCGGGACGCGAGCAGTACTTC. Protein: CASSITGGLAGREQYF.

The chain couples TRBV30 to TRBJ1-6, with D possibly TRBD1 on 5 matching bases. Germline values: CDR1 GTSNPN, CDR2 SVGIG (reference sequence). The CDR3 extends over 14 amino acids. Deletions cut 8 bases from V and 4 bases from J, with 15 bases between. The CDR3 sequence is CAGDGTSYNSPLHF. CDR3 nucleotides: TGTGCCGGAGATGGGACCTCGTATAATTCACCCCTCCACTTT.

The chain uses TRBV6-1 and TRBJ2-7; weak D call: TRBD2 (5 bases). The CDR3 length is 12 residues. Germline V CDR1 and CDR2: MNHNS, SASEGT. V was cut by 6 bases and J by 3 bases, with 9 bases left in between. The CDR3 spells CASRWGDYEQYF. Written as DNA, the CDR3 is TGTGCCAGCAGGTGGGGAGACTACGAGCAGTACTTC.

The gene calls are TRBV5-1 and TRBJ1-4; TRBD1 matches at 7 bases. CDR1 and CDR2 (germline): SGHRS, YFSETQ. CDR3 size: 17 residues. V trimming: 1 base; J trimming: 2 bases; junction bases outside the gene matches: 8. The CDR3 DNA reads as TGCGCCAGCAGCTTGTCATGGACGGGACAGACTAATGAAAAACTGTTTTTT. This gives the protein CASSLSWTGQTNEKLFF.

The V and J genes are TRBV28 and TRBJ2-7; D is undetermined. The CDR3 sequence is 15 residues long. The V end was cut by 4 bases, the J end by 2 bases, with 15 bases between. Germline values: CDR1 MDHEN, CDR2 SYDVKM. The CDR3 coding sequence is TGTGCCAGCAGTTCCAACTCGAAGAGGACCTACGAGCAGTACTTC. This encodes CASSSNSKRTYEQYF.

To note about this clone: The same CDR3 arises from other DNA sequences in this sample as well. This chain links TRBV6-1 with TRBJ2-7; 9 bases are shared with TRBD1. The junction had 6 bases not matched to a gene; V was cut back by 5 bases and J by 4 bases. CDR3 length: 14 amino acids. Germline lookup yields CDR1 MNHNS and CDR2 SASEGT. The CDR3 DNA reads TGTGCCAGCAGTCCGACAGGGGGGTTATACGAGCAGTACTTC. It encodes CASSPTGGLYEQYF.

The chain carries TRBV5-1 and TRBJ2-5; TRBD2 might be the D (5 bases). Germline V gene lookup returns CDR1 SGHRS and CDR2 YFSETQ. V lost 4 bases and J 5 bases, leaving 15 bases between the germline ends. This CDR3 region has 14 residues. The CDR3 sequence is CASSGRESGETQYF. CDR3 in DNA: TGCGCCAGCAGCGGACGGGAATCCGGTGAGACCCAGTACTTC.

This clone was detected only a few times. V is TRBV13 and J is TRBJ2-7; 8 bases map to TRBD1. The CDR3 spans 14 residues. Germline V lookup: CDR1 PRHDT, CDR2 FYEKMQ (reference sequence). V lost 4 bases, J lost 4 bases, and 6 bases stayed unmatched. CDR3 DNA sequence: TGTGCCAGCAGCTCCCTGGACAGGGATTACGAGCAGTACTTC. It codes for CASSSLDRDYEQYF.

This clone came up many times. The CDR3 DNA is TGTGCCAGCAGCCATACAGGGGTGGATCAGCCCCAGCATTTT. This codes for CASSHTGVDQPQHF. This chain joins TRBV7-9 and TRBJ1-5; 7 nucleotides line up with TRBD1. Germline V gene data show CDR1 as SEHNR and CDR2 as FQNEAQ (reference sequence). V was pared by 5 bases and J by 5 bases, with 6 bases of the junction left unmatched. This CDR3 has 14 amino acids.

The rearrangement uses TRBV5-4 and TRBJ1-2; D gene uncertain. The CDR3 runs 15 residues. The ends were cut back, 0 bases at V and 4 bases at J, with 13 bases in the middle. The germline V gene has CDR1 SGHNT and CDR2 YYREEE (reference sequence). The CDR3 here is CASSLVVDSSYGYTF. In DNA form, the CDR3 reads TGTGCCAGCAGCTTGGTTGTGGATAGTAGCTATGGCTACACCTTC.

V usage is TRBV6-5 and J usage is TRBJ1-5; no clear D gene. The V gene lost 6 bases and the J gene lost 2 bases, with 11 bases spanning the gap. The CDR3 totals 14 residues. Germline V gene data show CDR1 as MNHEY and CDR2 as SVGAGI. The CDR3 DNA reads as TGTGCCAGCAGGCCCACATGGGGCAATCAGCCCCAGCATTTT. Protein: CASRPTWGNQPQHF.

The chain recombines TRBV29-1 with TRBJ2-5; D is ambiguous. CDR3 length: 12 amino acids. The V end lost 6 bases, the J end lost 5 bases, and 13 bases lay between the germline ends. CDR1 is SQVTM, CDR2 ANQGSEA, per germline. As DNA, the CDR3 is TGCAGCGTATGGGTAGGGTTGGAGACCCAGTACTTC. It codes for CSVWVGLETQYF.

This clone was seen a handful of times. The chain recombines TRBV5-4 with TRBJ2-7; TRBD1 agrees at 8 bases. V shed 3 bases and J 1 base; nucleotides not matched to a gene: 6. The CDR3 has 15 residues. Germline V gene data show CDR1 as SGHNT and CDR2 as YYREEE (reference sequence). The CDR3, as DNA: TGTGCCAGCAGCTATTCGACAGGGGAATCCTACGAGCAGTACTTC. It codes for CASSYSTGESYEQYF.

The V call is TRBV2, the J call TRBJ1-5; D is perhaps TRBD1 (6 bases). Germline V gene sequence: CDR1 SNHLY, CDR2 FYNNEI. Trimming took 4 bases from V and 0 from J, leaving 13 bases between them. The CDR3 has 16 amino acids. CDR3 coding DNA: TGTGCCAGCAGTGGTGTGGGGGCCCTTAGCAATCAGCCCCAGCATTTT. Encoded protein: CASSGVGALSNQPQHF.

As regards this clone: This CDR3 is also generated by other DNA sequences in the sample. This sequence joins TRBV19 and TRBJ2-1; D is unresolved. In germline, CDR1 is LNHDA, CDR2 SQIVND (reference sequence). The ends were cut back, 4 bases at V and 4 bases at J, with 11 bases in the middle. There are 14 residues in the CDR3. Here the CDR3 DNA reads TGTGCCAGTAGTACCCCCGGGCTTTACAATGAGCAGTTCTTC. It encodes CASSTPGLYNEQFF.

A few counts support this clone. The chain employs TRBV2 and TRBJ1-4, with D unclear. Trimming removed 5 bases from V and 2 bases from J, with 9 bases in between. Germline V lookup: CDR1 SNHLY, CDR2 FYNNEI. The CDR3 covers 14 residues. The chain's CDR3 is CASSLGGTNEKLFF. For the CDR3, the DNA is TGTGCCAGCAGTCTGGGCGGGACTAATGAAAAACTGTTTTTT.

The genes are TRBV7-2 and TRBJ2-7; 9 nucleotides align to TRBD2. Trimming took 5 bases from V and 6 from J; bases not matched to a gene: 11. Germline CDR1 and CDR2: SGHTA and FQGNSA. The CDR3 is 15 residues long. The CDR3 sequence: CASSVPSGKSSEQYF. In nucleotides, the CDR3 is TGTGCCAGCAGCGTCCCTAGCGGGAAGTCTTCCGAGCAGTACTTC.

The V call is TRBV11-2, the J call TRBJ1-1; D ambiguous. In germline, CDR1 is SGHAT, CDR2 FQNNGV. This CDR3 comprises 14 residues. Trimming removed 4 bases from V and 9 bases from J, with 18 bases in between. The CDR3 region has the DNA TGTGCCAGCAGCTCAGCTGCACCCGGCGGAAAAGCTTTCTTT. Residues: CASSSAAPGGKAFF.

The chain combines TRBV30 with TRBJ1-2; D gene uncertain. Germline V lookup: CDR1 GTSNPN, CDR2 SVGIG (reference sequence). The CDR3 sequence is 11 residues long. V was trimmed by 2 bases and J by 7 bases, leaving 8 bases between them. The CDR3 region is CAWSLTPGYTF. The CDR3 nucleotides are TGTGCCTGGAGTTTAACCCCTGGCTACACCTTC.

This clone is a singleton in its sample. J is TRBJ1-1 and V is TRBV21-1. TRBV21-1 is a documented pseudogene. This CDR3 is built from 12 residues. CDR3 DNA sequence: TGTGCCAGCAGCAAAGAGAACACTGAAGCTTTCTTT. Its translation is CASSKENTEAFF.

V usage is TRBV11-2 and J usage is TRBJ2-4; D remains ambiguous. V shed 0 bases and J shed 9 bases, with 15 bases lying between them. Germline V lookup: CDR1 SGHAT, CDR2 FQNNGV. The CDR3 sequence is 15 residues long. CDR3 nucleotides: TGTGCCAGCAGCTTAGATCGCGGCAGTCACACCATTCAGTACTTC. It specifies CASSLDRGSHTIQYF.

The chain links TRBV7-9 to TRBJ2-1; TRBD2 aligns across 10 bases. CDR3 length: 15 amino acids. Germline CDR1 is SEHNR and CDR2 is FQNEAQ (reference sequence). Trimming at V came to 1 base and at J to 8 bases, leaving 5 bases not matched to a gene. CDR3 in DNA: TGTGCCAGCAGCTTAGTAGCGGGAGGCGGCCATGAGCAGTTCTTC. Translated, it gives CASSLVAGGGHEQFF.

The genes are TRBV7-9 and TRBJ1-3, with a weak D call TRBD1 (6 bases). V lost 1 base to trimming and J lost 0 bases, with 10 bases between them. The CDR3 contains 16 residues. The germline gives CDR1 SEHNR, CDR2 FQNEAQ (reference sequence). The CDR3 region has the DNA TGTGCCAGCAGCTTAGGAGGGGGGAGCTCTGGAAACACCATATATTTT. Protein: CASSLGGGSSGNTIYF.